This T cell receptor beta chain came from a study of beta chain features in type 1 diabetes. Whole-study context: The study examined about 100 million sorted cells across all samples. Study-level points and caveats: Across all four CD4+ subsets, people with type 1 diabetes showed modestly shorter TCRB CDR3s.

Sorting based on CD45RO/CCR7/CD25/CD127/CD95/CD27 separated CD4+ naive, central memory, regulatory and stem cell-like memory cells. On this clone: Its cognate antigen is unknown.

Every bit of the isolated RNA underwent reverse transcription, so sequencing read expressed TCRB transcripts. An average of around 3.9 million reads was obtained for naive, central memory and regulatory T cell samples. The data were produced by immunoSEQ multiplex PCR, yet TCRdb's version contains in-frame clones alone and is incomplete. The table lists hundreds of thousands of clones, roughly 31% of them singletons, with roughly 0.066% in the top ten. The clonotype was recovered from a man aged 18-30 years in good health. The specimen sequenced was naive CD4+ T cells from blood.

Written as DNA, the CDR3 is TGTGCCAGCAGCGTCGGACTAGCGGGAACCTACAATGAGCAGTTCTTC. Protein sequence: CASSVGLAGTYNEQFF. This sequence joins TRBV7-6 and TRBJ2-1; 12 nucleotides line up with TRBD2. The CDR3 totals 16 residues. In germline, CDR1 is SGHVS, CDR2 FNYEAQ. The junction had 4 bases not matched to a gene; V was cut back by 5 bases and J by 2 bases.